This record looks at one TCR beta chain sequence and its context. The data belong to a study of T cell changes during pregnancy in multiple sclerosis. The CDR3 is 22 amino acids. CDR1 and CDR2 (germline): PRHDT, FYEKMQ (reference sequence). V was clipped by 3 bases and J by 3 bases; unmatched bases: 26. Measured with immunoSEQ multiplex PCR; TCRdb has only the in-frame clones, and not every one. This table has tens of thousands of clones, around 94% appearing once. This clonotype originated in a female donor with multiple sclerosis, enrolled in a pregnancy study. The V call is TRBV13, the J call TRBJ2-1; TRBD1 matches 7 bases. The sample was peripheral blood, taken in the third trimester of pregnancy. CDR3 sequence reads: CASSFWTRGPRDSAINYNEQFF. CDR3 sequence (DNA): TGTGCCAGCAGCTTTTGGACGAGGGGGCCGAGGGACAGTGCTATTAACTACAATGAGCAGTTCTTC.